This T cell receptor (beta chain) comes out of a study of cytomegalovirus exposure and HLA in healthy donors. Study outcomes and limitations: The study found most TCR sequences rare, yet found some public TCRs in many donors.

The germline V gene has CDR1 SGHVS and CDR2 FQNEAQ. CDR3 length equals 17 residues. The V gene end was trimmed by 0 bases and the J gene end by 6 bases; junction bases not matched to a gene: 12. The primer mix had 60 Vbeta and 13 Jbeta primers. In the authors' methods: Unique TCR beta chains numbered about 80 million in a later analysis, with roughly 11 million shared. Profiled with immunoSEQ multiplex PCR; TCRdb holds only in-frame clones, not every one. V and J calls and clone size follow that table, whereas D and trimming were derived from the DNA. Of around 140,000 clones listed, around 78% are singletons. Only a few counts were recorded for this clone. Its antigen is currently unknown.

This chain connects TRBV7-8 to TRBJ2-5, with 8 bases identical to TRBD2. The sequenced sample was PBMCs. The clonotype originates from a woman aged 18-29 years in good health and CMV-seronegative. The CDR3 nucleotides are TGTGCCAGCAGCTTAGCGTCTGGGAGCGGGAGTGGTAAGACCCAGTACTTC. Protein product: CASSLASGSGSGKTQYF.